This T cell receptor beta chain was identified in a study of shared clonotypes between healthy human individuals. Original methodology: ImmunoSEQ output lacked quality scores and full-length reads, limiting matched filtering. Sequenced by immunoSEQ multiplex PCR; TCRdb stores in-frame clones only, minus some. V, J and clone size are those of that table, while D and trimming were read from the DNA. The repertoire consists of 2 million to 2.5 million clones, with under 95% occurring once and the leading ten covering under 2%. Trimming took 5 bases from V and 6 from J, leaving 14 bases between them. Germline V gene data show CDR1 as SGHNT and CDR2 as YENEEA. The CDR3 length is 13 residues. Naive CD8 populations comprised CD45RO-negative cells positively selected for CCR7, excluding terminally differentiated effector memory CD45RA+ cells.

V usage is TRBV11-3 and J usage is TRBJ2-7, with TRBD1 as a possible D gene (5 bases). Sequenced: naive CD8+ T cells from PBMCs. The TCR originated in a man aged 18 to 30 in good health. Some clones in this sample may be carry-over from other donors' samples. The CDR3 nucleotides are TGTGCCAGCAGCGCCCAGGTTGGGGCCGAGCAGTACTTC. Its protein product is CASSAQVGAEQYF.